This T cell receptor (beta chain) was found in a study of shared clonotypes between healthy human individuals. Study details: The study used three CD4 naive, three CD4 memory, two CD8 naive and one CD8 memory plate per donor.

How the authors handled the data: ImmunoSEQ junction-only sequences lacked quality scores, so their filtering differed. Only in-frame clones appear in the TCRdb table, and some are missing; sequencing was by immunoSEQ multiplex PCR. V, J and clone size derive from that table, while D and trimming were established from the DNA sequence. The table records some 740,000 clones, 80% to 95% of them present only once. V lost 1 base, J lost 3 bases, and 11 bases lay in between. CDR3 size: 14 residues. Germline V gene data show CDR1 as SGHNT and CDR2 as YYREEE (reference sequence). Study-level results: Only a few donors were included, so the genetic and exposure-history diversity represented was limited. Non-shared clonotypes were found to have lower generation probabilities than the clonotypes that were shared by all four of the sorted-subset donors.

The naive CD8 fraction comprised CD45RO-negative cells positively selected for CCR7 and excluded terminally differentiated effector memory CD45RA+ cells. Concerning this clone: No antigen is known for it.

The sequenced sample consisted of naive CD8+ T cells sorted from blood. This sequence originates from a man aged 25 to 40 in good health. The rearrangement uses TRBV5-4 and TRBJ2-7; D may be TRBD2 (7 bases). CDR3 loop: CASSLMGGGYEQYF. The CDR3 coding sequence is TGTGCCAGCAGCTTGATGGGAGGGGGCTACGAGCAGTACTTC.